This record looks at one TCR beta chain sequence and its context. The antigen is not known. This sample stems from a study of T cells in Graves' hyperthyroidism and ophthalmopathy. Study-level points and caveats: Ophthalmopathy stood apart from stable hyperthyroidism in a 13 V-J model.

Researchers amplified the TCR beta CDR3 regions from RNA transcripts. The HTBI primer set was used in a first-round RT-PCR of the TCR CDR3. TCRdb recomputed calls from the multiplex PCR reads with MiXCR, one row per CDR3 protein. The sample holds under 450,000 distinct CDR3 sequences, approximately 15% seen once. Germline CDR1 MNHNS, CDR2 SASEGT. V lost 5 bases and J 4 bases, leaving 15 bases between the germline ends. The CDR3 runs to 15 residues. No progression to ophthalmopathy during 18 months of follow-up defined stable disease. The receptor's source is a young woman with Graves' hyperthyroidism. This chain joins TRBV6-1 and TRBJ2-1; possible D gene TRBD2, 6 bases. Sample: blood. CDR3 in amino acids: CASSLKRALYNEQFF. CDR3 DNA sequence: TGTGCCAGCAGTTTGAAGCGGGCCCTGTACAATGAGCAGTTCTTC.